The 29 T cell receptor beta chains presented below share a single source sample, sequenced in a study of cytomegalovirus exposure and HLA in healthy donors. Using immunoSEQ multiplex PCR, the repertoire was profiled, and TCRdb retains in-frame clones only, with some absent. This sample has 150,000 to 200,000 clones, with roughly 84% found just once. Specimen: PBMCs. These receptors were taken from a man aged 30 to 39 in good health and CMV-seropositive.

This clone has a handful of counts. J is TRBJ1-5 and V is TRBV19, with a tentative D call TRBD1 (5 bases). Germline lookup yields CDR1 LNHDA and CDR2 SQIVND (reference sequence). V was clipped by 7 bases and J by 5 bases, with 18 bases between them. The CDR3 extends over 15 amino acids. In DNA, the CDR3 is TGTGCCAGTAACCCTACGTCGGGGGTGGATCAGCCCCAGCATTTT. Encoded protein: CASNPTSGVDQPQHF. The entire variable domain, with the rest obtained from reference TRBV19 and TRBJ1-5, is as follows: DGGITQSPKYLFRKEGQNVTLSCEQNLNHDAMYWYRQDPGQGLRLIYYSQIVNDFQKGDIAEGYSVSREKKESFPLTVTSAQKNPTAFYLCASNPTSGVDQPQHFGDGTRLSIL.

V and J are TRBV15 and TRBJ2-7; perhaps TRBD2 as D (6 bases). The CDR3 has 15 residues. Deletions cut 4 bases from V and 6 bases from J, with 19 bases between. Germline CDR1 is LNHNV and CDR2 is YYDKDF (reference sequence). For the CDR3, the DNA is TGTGCCACCAGCAATAACCAGCGGGTTACCCCCGAGCAGTACTTC. Its translation: CATSNNQRVTPEQYF.

J is TRBJ2-4 and V is TRBV9, with D possibly matching TRBD2 (6 bases). The CDR3 is 15 residues long. Germline V gene lookup returns CDR1 SGDLS and CDR2 YYNGEE. The germline V and J ends were trimmed by 0 bases and 6 bases, with 13 bases remaining between them. CDR3 region: CASSVGGLARNIQYF. CDR3 DNA sequence: TGTGCCAGCAGCGTAGGGGGTCTAGCGAGAAACATTCAGTACTTC.

This chain links TRBV28 with TRBJ2-1, with a possible D match to TRBD2 (5 bases). Per germline, CDR1 MDHEN and CDR2 SYDVKM. The V end lost 3 bases, the J end lost 3 bases, and 12 bases lay between the germline ends. This CDR3 is built from 15 residues. The CDR3 region is CASSFSERSYNEQFF. Here the CDR3 DNA reads TGTGCCAGCAGTTTCTCTGAGCGGAGCTACAATGAGCAGTTCTTC.

The chain couples TRBV7-2 to TRBJ2-5, with D perhaps TRBD1 (5 bases). The V end lost 5 bases, the J end lost 5 bases, and 15 bases lay between the germline ends. Germline V CDR1 and CDR2: SGHTA, FQGNSA. CDR3 length equals 14 residues. The CDR3 region is CASSHRSFGETQYF. CDR3 sequence (DNA): TGTGCCAGCAGCCACAGGAGTTTTGGGGAGACCCAGTACTTC.

This chain joins TRBV27 and TRBJ2-1; 10 bases align to TRBD1. This CDR3 comprises 15 residues. The trim removed 11 bases at V and 3 bases at J, leaving 10 bases unmatched. Germline V lookup: CDR1 MNHEY, CDR2 SMNVEV (reference sequence). The CDR3 loop is CAPPGQGSNYNEQFF. CDR3 in DNA: TGTGCCCCCCCGGGACAGGGGAGTAACTACAATGAGCAGTTCTTC.

The table lists this clone with a count of one. The chain uses TRBV4-3 and TRBJ1-5; a possible D gene is TRBD1 (6 bases). Germline V gives CDR1 LGHNA, CDR2 YSLEER. The CDR3 is made up of 14 amino acids. V was pared by 4 bases and J by 5 bases, with 12 bases between. The chain's CDR3 is CASSPSDSYQPQHF. CDR3 nucleotide sequence: TGCGCCAGCAGCCCGTCGGACAGTTATCAGCCCCAGCATTTT.

This clone was observed a handful of times. This chain uses TRBV19 with TRBJ2-5, with TRBD1 matching 7 bases. V was pared by 5 bases and J by 1 base, with 7 bases of the junction left unmatched. Germline CDR1 and CDR2: LNHDA and SQIVND (reference sequence). This CDR3 region has 15 residues. CDR3 sequence reads: CASSYAGGFQETQYF. The CDR3 bases are TGTGCCAGTAGTTACGCAGGGGGATTCCAAGAGACCCAGTACTTC.

The chain is built from TRBV5-4 and TRBJ1-1, with 7 bases identical to TRBD1. The CDR3 totals 13 residues. V gave up 5 bases and J gave up 4 bases; unmatched junction bases: 5. Germline V lookup: CDR1 SGHNT, CDR2 YYREEE (reference sequence). CDR3 region: CASRSDRVTEAFF. The DNA for the CDR3 is TGTGCCAGCAGATCCGACAGGGTCACTGAAGCTTTCTTT.

This chain links TRBV7-8 with TRBJ2-1; D is perhaps TRBD2 (6 bases). V lost 4 bases to trimming and J lost 7 bases, with 17 bases between them. The CDR3 runs to 15 residues. Germline-derived CDR1 and CDR2 are SGHVS and FQNEAQ. The chain's CDR3 is CASSWGVPSGNEQFF. The CDR3 DNA is TGTGCCAGCAGCTGGGGGGTCCCCTCCGGTAATGAGCAGTTCTTC.

This clone was counted between two and nine times. The V gene is TRBV2, the J gene TRBJ2-5, with D perhaps TRBD1 (6 bases). This CDR3 contains 13 residues. Trimming pared 4 bases from V and 4 bases from J, leaving 10 bases between. The germline gives CDR1 SNHLY, CDR2 FYNNEI. CDR3 sequence reads: CASSGGPGETQYF. The CDR3 DNA is TGTGCCAGCAGTGGGGGGCCGGGAGAGACCCAGTACTTC. Drawing the rest from reference TRBV2 and TRBJ2-5, the complete variable domain is EPEVTQTPSHQVTQMGQEVILRCVPISNHLYFYWYRQILGQKVEFLVSFYNNEISEKSEIFDDQFSVERPDGSNFTLKIRSTKLEDSAMYFCASSGGPGETQYFGPGTRLLVL.

This clone was found a few times. The J gene is TRBJ1-5, the V gene TRBV19; TRBD1 might be the D (6 bases). The CDR3 covers 13 residues. CDR1 is LNHDA, CDR2 SQIVND, per germline (reference sequence). Trimming removed 3 bases at V and 6 bases at J, with 9 bases between. For the CDR3, the DNA is TGTGCCAGTAGTATTGGGGGCGGTCAGCCCCAGCATTTT. Its translation is CASSIGGGQPQHF.

The V gene is TRBV6-6, the J gene TRBJ2-1, with 9 bases lining up with TRBD2. V gave up 0 bases and J gave up 7 bases; unmatched junction bases: 4. Germline V gene sequence: CDR1 MNHNY, CDR2 SVGAGI (reference sequence). This CDR3 contains 15 residues. CDR3 in DNA: TGTGCCAGCAGTTACTCGTTAGCGGGAGCGAATGAGCAGTTCTTC. Translating gives CASSYSLAGANEQFF.

The chain is built from TRBV11-1 and TRBJ2-3, with D maybe TRBD2 (7 bases). This CDR3 is 18 amino acids long. CDR1 is SGHAT, CDR2 FQDESV, per germline (reference sequence). The V and J ends lost 0 bases and 0 bases respectively, with 16 bases between them. The CDR3 sequence is CASSLAGAGDPSTDTQYF. The CDR3 DNA reads as TGTGCCAGCAGCTTAGCGGGGGCGGGGGACCCAAGCACAGATACGCAGTATTTT.

The chain carries TRBV25-1 and TRBJ2-2, with D possibly matching TRBD2 (7 bases). Germline V gene lookup returns CDR1 MGHDK and CDR2 SYGVNS. V lost 2 bases, J lost 8 bases, and 15 bases lay in between. The CDR3 loop spans 15 amino acids. CDR3 sequence (DNA): TGTGCCAGCAGTGAACCCACAGGGAGGGTGGGGGAGCTGTTTTTT. Its translation: CASSEPTGRVGELFF.

The genes are TRBV19 and TRBJ2-7; D perhaps matches TRBD2 (6 bases). CDR1 is LNHDA, CDR2 SQIVND, per germline (reference sequence). This CDR3 contains 15 residues. V lost 3 bases and J lost 7, with 19 bases in between. The CDR3 loop reads CASSMAAGQRSEQYF. CDR3 nucleotide sequence: TGTGCCAGTAGTATGGCCGCGGGGCAGCGCAGTGAGCAGTACTTC.

The rearrangement links TRBV30 to TRBJ2-3; D may be TRBD1 or TRBD2 (6 bases each). Germline-derived CDR1 and CDR2 are GTSNPN and SVGIG (reference sequence). Deletions cut 5 bases from V and 5 bases from J, with 17 bases between. The CDR3 runs 14 residues. CDR3 sequence reads: CAWGGGQGGDTQYF. CDR3 DNA sequence: TGTGCCTGGGGTGGGGGGCAGGGCGGAGATACGCAGTATTTT.

This rearrangement joins TRBV7-2 to TRBJ1-5; a weak D match, TRBD1 (6 bases). V was pared by 3 bases and J by 4 bases, with 10 bases between. The CDR3 is 14 amino acids. Germline CDR1 reads SGHTA; CDR2 reads FQGNSA. CDR3 in DNA: TGTGCCAGCAGCTTGACAGGACTTAATCAGCCCCAGCATTTT. Amino acids: CASSLTGLNQPQHF.

V usage is TRBV6-1 and J usage is TRBJ1-1; 8 bases agree with TRBD1. Germline V gives CDR1 MNHNS, CDR2 SASEGT. V dropped 6 bases and J dropped 5; count of bases not matched to a gene: 8. The CDR3 is 14 residues long. The CDR3 nucleotides read TGTGCCAGCAGGGATATTAACAGGGGGACTGAAGCTTTCTTT. Translated: CASRDINRGTEAFF.

This clone was found once. This sequence joins TRBV18 and TRBJ1-4; weak D call: TRBD1 (5 bases). This CDR3 is 14 amino acids long. Deletions cut 4 bases from V and 7 bases from J, with 13 bases between. Looked up from germline, CDR1 is KGHSH and CDR2 is LQKENI. The CDR3 nucleotides are TGTGCCAGCTCACGGGAGGGGACCAGTGAAAAACTGTTTTTT. Amino acids: CASSREGTSEKLFF.

The chain couples TRBV4-1 to TRBJ2-3; D unclear. The ends were cut back, 0 bases at V and 5 bases at J, with 15 bases in the middle. The CDR3 runs 16 residues. CDR1 is MGHRA and CDR2 is YSYEKL in the germline V gene. The CDR3 here is CASSQESARTGDTQYF. The CDR3 nucleotides read TGCGCCAGCAGCCAAGAATCGGCTCGTACGGGAGATACGCAGTATTTT.

The V call is TRBV5-1, the J call TRBJ2-7, with 13 bases lining up with TRBD2. Germline V gene data show CDR1 as SGHRS and CDR2 as YFSETQ. CDR3 length: 14 residues. Trimming at V came to 5 bases and at J to 3 bases, leaving 2 bases not matched to a gene. CDR3 amino acids: CASRLAGGDYEQYF. The CDR3 bases are TGCGCCAGCAGACTAGCGGGAGGGGACTACGAGCAGTACTTC.

The chain carries TRBV10-3 and TRBJ2-7; 8 positions match TRBD1. V shed 3 bases and J 2 bases; nucleotides not matched to a gene: 3. CDR3 length equals 14 residues. Germline values: CDR1 ENHRY, CDR2 SYGVKD. The CDR3, as DNA: TGTGCCATCAGTGATGGGACAGGCCCCTACGAGCAGTACTTC. Amino acids: CAISDGTGPYEQYF.

V and J are TRBV4-1 and TRBJ1-4, with D possibly being TRBD1 (6 bases). From germline, CDR1 is MGHRA and CDR2 YSYEKL. The germline V and J ends were trimmed by 1 base and 10 bases, with 10 bases remaining between them. This CDR3 region has 13 residues. The CDR3 DNA sequence: TGCGCCAGCAGCCAAGTTCTCAGGGGAAAACTGTTTTTT. Translating gives CASSQVLRGKLFF.

The V call is TRBV4-2, the J call TRBJ2-3, with D unresolved. Germline V gives CDR1 LGHNA, CDR2 YNFKEQ. The CDR3 contains 15 residues. V was cut by 6 bases and J by 3 bases, with 16 bases left in between. CDR3 sequence (DNA): TGTGCCAGCAGTCTTCCGACGGGTGGTACAGATACGCAGTATTTT. Its protein product is CASSLPTGGTDTQYF.

The chain couples TRBV30 to TRBJ1-3; D may be TRBD1 (6 bases). CDR1 and CDR2 from the germline V gene are GTSNPN and SVGIG (reference sequence). Trimming took off 5 bases at V and 2 bases at J, with 13 bases between the two ends. The CDR3 length is 14 residues. In DNA form, the CDR3 reads TGTGCCTGGGCACCCGGACAGCCTGGAAACACCATATATTTT. The encoded protein is CAWAPGQPGNTIYF. Full variable domain (missing parts from reference TRBV30 and TRBJ1-3): SQTIHQWPATLVQPVGSPLSLECTVEGTSNPNLYWYRQAAGRGLQLLFYSVGIGQISSEVPQNLSASRPQDRQFILSSKKLLLSDSGFYLCAWAPGQPGNTIYFGEGSWLTVV.

This chain uses TRBV9 with TRBJ2-4; D is perhaps TRBD2 (6 bases). V gave up 2 bases and J gave up 4 bases, with 13 bases separating them. CDR3 length: 15 amino acids. Germline V gene sequence: CDR1 SGDLS, CDR2 YYNGEE. CDR3 nucleotide sequence: TGTGCCAGCAGCGTCGACGGGAGTAGGAAAAACATTCAGTACTTC. It yields the protein CASSVDGSRKNIQYF.

V is TRBV10-1 and J is TRBJ2-2, with D unresolved. CDR1 is WNHNN and CDR2 is SYGVQD in the germline V gene (reference sequence). This CDR3 has 12 residues. V shed 7 bases and J shed 3 bases, with 6 bases lying between them. The CDR3 region has the DNA TGCGCCAGCACCGCGGACACCGGGGAGCTGTTTTTT. Residues: CASTADTGELFF.

This chain connects TRBV5-1 to TRBJ2-1; 9 bases agree with TRBD1. CDR1 and CDR2 (germline): SGHRS, YFSETQ. V shed 7 bases and J 9 bases; nucleotides not matched to a gene: 14. CDR3 length: 15 residues. CDR3 amino acids: CASGNRDREFSEQFF. DNA of the CDR3: TGCGCCAGCGGGAATCGGGACAGGGAGTTTAGTGAGCAGTTCTTC.